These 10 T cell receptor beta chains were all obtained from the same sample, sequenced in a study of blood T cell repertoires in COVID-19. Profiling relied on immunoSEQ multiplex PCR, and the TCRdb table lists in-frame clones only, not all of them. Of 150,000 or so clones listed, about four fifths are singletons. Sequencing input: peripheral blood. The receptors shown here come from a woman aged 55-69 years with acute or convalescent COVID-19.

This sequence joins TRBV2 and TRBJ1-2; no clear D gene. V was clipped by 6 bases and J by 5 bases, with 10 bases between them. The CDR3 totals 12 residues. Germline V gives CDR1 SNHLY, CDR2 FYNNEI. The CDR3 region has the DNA TGTGCCAGCAGACCGGGTTCATATGGCTACACCTTC. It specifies CASRPGSYGYTF.

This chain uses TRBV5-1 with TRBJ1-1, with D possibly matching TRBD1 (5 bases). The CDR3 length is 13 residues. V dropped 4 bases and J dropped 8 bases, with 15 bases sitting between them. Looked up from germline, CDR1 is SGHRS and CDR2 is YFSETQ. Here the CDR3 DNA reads TGCGCCAGCAGCCCTGGGGGGGAGAGGGAAGCTTTCTTT. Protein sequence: CASSPGGEREAFF.

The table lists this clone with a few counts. The CDR3 spells CASSQGLGAGDTGELFF. In DNA, the CDR3 is TGTGCCAGCAGCCAAGGTTTGGGGGCGGGGGACACCGGGGAGCTGTTTTTT. The V gene is TRBV3-1 (or the pseudogene TRBV3-2), the J gene TRBJ2-2; tentatively, D is TRBD2 (7 bases). Trimming left V 1 base short and J 3 bases short, with 15 bases between. CDR3 length: 17 amino acids. Germline V gene data show CDR1 as LGHDT and CDR2 as YNNKEL (reference sequence).

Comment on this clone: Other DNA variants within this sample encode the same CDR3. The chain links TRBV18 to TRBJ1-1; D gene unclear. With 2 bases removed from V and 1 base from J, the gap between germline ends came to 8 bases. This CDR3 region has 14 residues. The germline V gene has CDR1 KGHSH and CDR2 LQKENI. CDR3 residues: CASSPVSRNTEAFF. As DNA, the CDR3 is TGTGCCAGCTCACCAGTGTCCCGGAACACTGAAGCTTTCTTT.

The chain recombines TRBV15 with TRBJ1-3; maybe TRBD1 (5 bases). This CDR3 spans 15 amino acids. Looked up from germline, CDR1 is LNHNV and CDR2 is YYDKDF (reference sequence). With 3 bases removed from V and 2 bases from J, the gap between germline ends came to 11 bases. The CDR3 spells CATSRGGTTGNTIYF. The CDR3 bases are TGTGCCACCAGCAGGGGAGGGACGACTGGAAACACCATATATTTT.

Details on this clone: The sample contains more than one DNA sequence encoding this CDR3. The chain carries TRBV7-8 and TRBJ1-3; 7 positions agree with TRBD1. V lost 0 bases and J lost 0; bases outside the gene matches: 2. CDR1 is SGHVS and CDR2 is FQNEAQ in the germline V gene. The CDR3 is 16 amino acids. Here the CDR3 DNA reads TGTGCCAGCAGCTTAGCAGGGGGCTACTCTGGAAACACCATATATTTT. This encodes CASSLAGGYSGNTIYF.

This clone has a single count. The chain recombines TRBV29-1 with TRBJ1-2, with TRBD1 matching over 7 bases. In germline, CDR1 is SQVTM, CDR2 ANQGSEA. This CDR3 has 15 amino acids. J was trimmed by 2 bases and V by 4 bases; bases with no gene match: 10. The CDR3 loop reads CSVGFPGTENYGYTF. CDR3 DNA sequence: TGCAGCGTTGGATTCCCCGGGACAGAGAACTATGGCTACACCTTC.

The CDR3 sequence: CASSDPAGGFGGYTF. The CDR3 DNA reads as TGTGCCAGCAGCGACCCTGCAGGGGGGTTTGGGGGCTACACCTTC. The chain joins TRBV7-9 to TRBJ1-2; 7 bases agree with TRBD1. Trimming cost V 5 bases and J 8 bases; bases outside gene matches: 14. This CDR3 contains 15 residues. Germline V gene sequence: CDR1 SEHNR, CDR2 FQNEAQ (reference sequence).

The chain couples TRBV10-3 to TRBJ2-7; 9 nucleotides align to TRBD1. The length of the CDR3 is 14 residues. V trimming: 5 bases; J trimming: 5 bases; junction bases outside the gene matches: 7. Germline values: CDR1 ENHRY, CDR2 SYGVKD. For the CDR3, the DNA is TGTGCCATCAGTCAACAGGGGGCCGGTAACGAGCAGTACTTC. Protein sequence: CAISQQGAGNEQYF.

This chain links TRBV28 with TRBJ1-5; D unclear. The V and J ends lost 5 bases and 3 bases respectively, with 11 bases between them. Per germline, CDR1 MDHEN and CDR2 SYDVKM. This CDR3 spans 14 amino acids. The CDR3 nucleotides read TGTGCCAGCAGTACTCATGAGGCCAATCAGCCCCAGCATTTT. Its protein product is CASSTHEANQPQHF. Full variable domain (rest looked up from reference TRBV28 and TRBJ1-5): DVKVTQSSRYLVKRTGEKVFLECVQDMDHENMFWYRQDPGLGLRLIYFSYDVKMKEKGDIPEGYSVSREKKERFSLILESASTNQTSMYLCASSTHEANQPQHFGDGTRLSIL.